This TCR beta chain was identified during a study of sequential checkpoint blockade in melanoma. Sequenced by immunoSEQ multiplex PCR; TCRdb stores in-frame clones only, minus some. The table has some 30,000 clones, about 89% seen once. The germline CDR1 and CDR2 sequences are MNHEY and SMNVEV (reference sequence). The CDR3 is 13 residues long. Trimming left V 2 bases short and J 4 bases short, with 6 bases between. Noted treatment: randomized to nivolumab then ipilimumab (arm A) or the reverse (arm B). The chain links TRBV27 to TRBJ1-3, with D tentatively TRBD1 (5 bases). The source was CD8+ T cells sorted from blood (inferred from file names), collected from a patient given nivolumab and ipilimumab in sequence. This TCR came from a human donor with melanoma. CDR3 sequence reads: CASSLGGGNTIYF. CDR3 bases: TGTGCCAGCAGTTTAGGGGGGGGAAACACCATATATTTT.